Below, one TCR beta chain is given with its context. What it recognizes is unknown. Germline V gives CDR1 DFQATT, CDR2 SNEGSKA (reference sequence). The CDR3 length is 10 residues. The data derive from a study of blood T cells in healthy people across ages. Study results and limitations: Unsorted PBMCs ruled out conclusive naive versus antigen-experienced comparison.

Next came a second PCR, run for about 7 to 11 cycles, which used a sample-barcoded 5' primer along with a J-beta primer mix. The yield of each sample was at least 3 million CDR3-containing paired-end reads. TCRdb called the 5' RACE reads again in MiXCR, with one record for every CDR3 protein. The data hold 1.5 million to 2 million distinct CDR3 sequences, with 49% observed a single time. The TCR originated in a woman between 35 and 50 years old in good health. Sequencing used blood. This rearrangement joins TRBV20-1 to TRBJ2-3; D gene uncertain. CDR3 DNA: TGCAGCACCCTTACCTCAACGCAGTATTTT. This codes for CSTLTSTQYF.